This T cell receptor (beta chain) emerged from a study of T-cell memory formation after mild COVID-19. The TCR alpha and TCR beta cDNA libraries, bearing sample barcodes and UMIs, were generated by 5'RACE using constant-segment primers. TCRdb ran MiXCR on the 5' RACE reads and lists one entry per CDR3 protein. Of approximately 300,000 distinct CDR3 sequences in the sample, 8.2% are singletons; the top ten hold less than 25%. The sequenced sample consisted of PBMCs or a T cell subset sorted from them (not recorded which). The sequence came from a man between 18 and 35 years old who had mild COVID-19 (a few samples of this study predate the infection). Cell type and time point are not known.

The DNA for the CDR3 is TGTGCCAGCATCCAAGGACTAGAGAGAAATACGCAGTATTTT. Amino acid sequence: CASIQGLERNTQYF. V is TRBV6-6 and J is TRBJ2-3, with 7 bases lining up with TRBD2. The CDR3 covers 14 residues. Per germline, CDR1 MNHNY and CDR2 SVGAGI (reference sequence). Trimming cost V 7 bases and J 7 bases; bases outside gene matches: 11.